One and the same sample provided the 28 T cell receptor beta chains below, sequenced in a study of blood T cells in healthy people across ages. With a J-beta primer mix and a sample-barcoded 5' primer, a second PCR ran about 7 to 11 cycles. Via MiXCR, TCRdb re-called the 5' RACE reads, giving one row per CDR3 protein. Counted here are under 1,100,000 distinct CDR3 sequences, under 30% occurring once; the ten biggest clones make up approximately 0.79%. These same data were also listed under a study on T cells of mothers and their children.

Specimen: blood. These receptor sequences come from a girl aged 2 to 9 in good health.

This clonotype has a handful of counts. CDR3 protein: CASSARGGPSTEAFF. CDR3 sequence (DNA): TGTGCCAGCAGTGCCCGGGGAGGCCCCTCCACTGAAGCTTTCTTT. This chain joins TRBV12-3 or TRBV12-4 and TRBJ1-1; D is unclear. CDR3 length equals 15 residues. V dropped 5 bases and J dropped 4 bases, with 17 bases sitting between them.

In the case of this clonotype: A read error may produce the germline difference seen at one junction end. The J gene is TRBJ2-5, the V gene TRBV12-3 or TRBV12-4; D possibly corresponds to TRBD2 (7 bases). This CDR3 is built from 15 residues. The CDR3 DNA is TGTGCCAGCAGACCAAACGCGGGGGCCCAAGCGACCCAGTACTTC. Its protein is CASRPNAGAQATQYF.

This clonotype was picked up a small number of times. The V call is TRBV29-1, the J call TRBJ1-1; possible D gene TRBD1, 5 bases. The CDR3 runs 14 residues. The germline V gene encodes CDR1 SQVTM and CDR2 ANQGSEA. The V gene lost 7 bases and the J gene lost 2 bases, with 17 bases spanning the gap. The CDR3 region is CSARPEGENTEAFF. The CDR3, as DNA: TGCAGCGCCCGCCCAGAAGGGGAAAACACTGAAGCTTTCTTT.

The chain employs TRBV4-3 and TRBJ1-1, with no clear D. The germline V gene has CDR1 LGHNA and CDR2 YSLEER. V was clipped by 4 bases and J by 1 base, with 13 bases between them. The CDR3 covers 15 residues. CDR3 bases: TGCGCCAGCAGCCGGCTCTTTGGGAGGAACACTGAAGCTTTCTTT. It is translated as CASSRLFGRNTEAFF.

The V gene is TRBV27, the J gene TRBJ2-1; no firm D call. Germline CDR1 MNHEY, CDR2 SMNVEV (reference sequence). The ends were cut back, 6 bases at V and 5 bases at J, with 17 bases in the middle. CDR3 size: 15 residues. The CDR3: CASRLGFRANNEQFF. The CDR3 DNA is TGTGCCAGCAGGTTAGGGTTTAGGGCAAACAATGAGCAGTTCTTC.

This clonotype was seen a few times. At one of its ends the junction is not consistent with the germline gene, which may arise from a read error. This chain links TRBV29-1 with TRBJ1-2, with D uncertain. This CDR3 spans 10 amino acids. CDR1 is SQVTM and CDR2 is ANQGSEA in the germline V gene. The CDR3 reads CSVEVSGYTF. The CDR3 DNA reads as TGCAGCGTCGAAGTCTCTGGCTACACCTTC.

This clonotype was counted only a few times. The chain combines TRBV7-2 with TRBJ2-2; maybe TRBD2 (5 bases). The length of the CDR3 is 16 residues. The ends were cut back, 4 bases at V and 5 bases at J, with 17 bases in the middle. Germline values: CDR1 SGHTA, CDR2 FQGNSA. CDR3 region: CASSSRRGGPTGELFF. CDR3 DNA sequence: TGTGCCAGCAGCTCTAGGCGAGGAGGTCCTACCGGGGAGCTGTTTTTT.

The chain combines TRBV2 with TRBJ2-7; maybe TRBD2 (6 bases). Germline V gene data show CDR1 as SNHLY and CDR2 as FYNNEI. The CDR3 is 15 residues long. Trimming removed 10 bases at V and 5 bases at J, with 24 bases between. This CDR3 is CAIGGSATGADEQYF. The CDR3 DNA reads TGTGCCATCGGAGGGTCGGCGACTGGGGCCGACGAGCAGTACTTC.

The chain joins TRBV12-3 or TRBV12-4 to TRBJ2-6; D gene ambiguous. V was trimmed by 3 bases and J by 3 bases, leaving 3 bases between them. The CDR3 runs to 13 residues. CDR3 region: CASSLYGANVLTF. Here the CDR3 DNA reads TGTGCCAGCAGTTTGTATGGGGCCAACGTCCTGACTTTC.

In the case of this clonotype: At one end the junction does not follow the germline gene, possibly because of a read error. This chain links TRBV7-9 with TRBJ2-6, with D perhaps assigned TRBD1 or TRBD2 (5 bases each). CDR1 is SEHNR, CDR2 FQNEAQ, per germline (reference sequence). CDR3 size: 17 residues. CDR3 DNA: TGTGCCAGCAGCGGGACCGCAACCCTCTCTGGGTCCAACGTCCTGACTTTC. This translates into CASSGTATLSGSNVLTF.

The CDR3 here is CASRDDRDMNTEAFF. DNA of the CDR3: TGTGCCAGCAGAGACGACAGGGACATGAACACTGAAGCTTTCTTT. The chain links TRBV6-5 to TRBJ1-1; 7 nucleotides align to TRBD1. Germline V gene lookup returns CDR1 MNHEY and CDR2 SVGAGI. V trimming: 6 bases; J trimming: 0 bases; junction bases outside the gene matches: 7. This CDR3 is 15 amino acids long.

The chain couples TRBV6-2 or TRBV6-3 to TRBJ2-7; 8 bases agree with TRBD1. This CDR3 comprises 16 residues. Per germline, CDR1 MNHEY and CDR2 SVGEGT. The junction had 4 bases not matched to a gene; V was cut back by 0 bases and J by 0 bases. CDR3 loop: CASSYSRDRPSYEQYF. CDR3 in DNA: TGTGCCAGCAGTTACTCCCGGGACAGGCCCTCCTACGAGCAGTACTTC.

The J gene is TRBJ1-1, the V gene TRBV12-3 or TRBV12-4; possible D gene TRBD1, 5 bases. The CDR3 is made up of 14 amino acids. Trimming shortened V by 2 bases and J by 8 bases, and 15 bases separated the two germline ends. The CDR3 nucleotides read TGTGCCAGCAGTTTAATTCAGGGTGCGGCGGAAGCTTTCTTT. Residues: CASSLIQGAAEAFF.

This clonotype was detected a few times. The gene calls are TRBV7-9 and TRBJ1-5, with 9 bases aligning to TRBD1. This CDR3 is 15 amino acids long. The trim removed 3 bases at V and 4 bases at J, leaving 4 bases unmatched. Per germline, CDR1 SEHNR and CDR2 FQNEAQ (reference sequence). DNA of the CDR3: TGTGCCAGCAGCTTCTCGGGACAGGGTAATCAGCCCCAGCATTTT. This codes for CASSFSGQGNQPQHF.

This chain uses TRBV4-1 with TRBJ2-5, with 10 bases lining up with TRBD2. The CDR3 consists of 16 residues. With 0 bases clipped from V and 5 bases from J, the junction kept 6 bases outside the gene matches. Germline V gene sequence: CDR1 MGHRA, CDR2 YSYEKL. CDR3 in DNA: TGCGCCAGCAGCCAAGATCCAGCGGGAGGGGGGGAGACCCAGTACTTC. This encodes CASSQDPAGGGETQYF.

The chain links TRBV19 to TRBJ2-1, with unresolved D. The J call could be wrong; TRBJ2-5 is a better fit for the DNA end. Germline values: CDR1 LNHDA, CDR2 SQIVND (reference sequence). This CDR3 is built from 16 residues. CDR3 sequence (DNA): TGTGCCAGTAGTGCCGATGAAGGGATACTATACGAGACCCAGTACTTC. Translated: CASSADEGILYETQYF.

Here the CDR3 reads CSASPAGRNTEAFF. CDR3 bases: TGCAGTGCTAGTCCCGCAGGGCGAAACACTGAAGCTTTCTTT. This chain connects TRBV20-1 to TRBJ1-1; possible D gene TRBD1, 5 bases. The CDR3 totals 14 residues. Germline assignment: CDR1 DFQATT and CDR2 SNEGSKA (reference sequence). Trimming took 3 bases from V and 2 from J, leaving 13 bases between them.

In its sample, this clonotype was seen a few times. The CDR3 DNA is TGTGCCAGCAGCCCCCGGACAGGGGAGAATACAGATACGCAGTATTTT. The encoded protein is CASSPRTGENTDTQYF. The chain carries TRBV7-9 and TRBJ2-3, with 9 bases lining up with TRBD1. Germline values: CDR1 SEHNR, CDR2 FQNEAQ (reference sequence). Trimming cost V 5 bases and J 3 bases; bases outside gene matches: 9. This CDR3 region has 16 residues.

The chain uses TRBV11-2 and TRBJ2-5; 7 nucleotides match TRBD1. The CDR3 runs 16 residues. Germline CDR1 and CDR2: SGHAT and FQNNGV. J gave up 2 bases and V 5 bases, and 11 bases lay outside the gene matches. In DNA, the CDR3 is TGTGCCAGCAGCCCGGGCGGACAGGCCCCTCAAGAGACCCAGTACTTC. The encoded protein is CASSPGGQAPQETQYF.

The chain is built from TRBV18 and TRBJ2-5; the D gene is possibly TRBD1 (6 bases). The germline V gene encodes CDR1 KGHSH and CDR2 LQKENI. V was trimmed by 6 bases and J by 5 bases, leaving 19 bases between them. The CDR3 spans 15 residues. CDR3 loop: CASSLKGTSMETQYF. CDR3 bases: TGTGCCAGCTCCCTAAAGGGGACATCCATGGAGACCCAGTACTTC.

J is TRBJ2-1 and V is TRBV6-1; no firm D call. This CDR3 is 19 amino acids long. From germline, CDR1 is MNHNS and CDR2 SASEGT. The V and J ends lost 5 bases and 8 bases respectively, with 31 bases between them. Written as DNA, the CDR3 is TGTGCCAGCAGTAGCAGCCAGGAAAATAGTAAATGGTTGGTTGATGAGCAGTTCTTC. This sequence encodes CASSSSQENSKWLVDEQFF.

The table lists this clonotype with a few counts. The rearrangement uses TRBV27 and TRBJ1-5; D may be TRBD1 (5 bases). Between the trimmed V and J ends, which lost 2 bases and 3 bases, there was a span of 11 bases. CDR1 and CDR2 (germline): MNHEY, SMNVEV (reference sequence). The CDR3 has 15 amino acids. This CDR3 reads CASSLRAGTNQPQHF. CDR3 sequence (DNA): TGTGCCAGCAGTTTAAGGGCAGGGACCAATCAGCCCCAGCATTTT.

J is TRBJ1-1 and V is TRBV29-1; D is possibly TRBD1 (5 bases). The V end was cut by 7 bases, the J end by 6 bases, with 12 bases between. Looked up from germline, CDR1 is SQVTM and CDR2 is ANQGSEA. The CDR3 loop spans 11 amino acids. The CDR3 is CSGCMTAEAFF. The CDR3 nucleotides read TGCAGCGGTTGCATGACAGCTGAAGCTTTCTTT.

This clonotype was picked up many times. The rearrangement joins TRBV28 to TRBJ2-5; 11 bases agree with TRBD2. Matching the DNA end better, TRBJ2-1 makes the J call doubtful. Germline CDR1 and CDR2: MDHEN and SYDVKM. The CDR3 consists of 14 residues. CDR3 amino acids: CASSPGLAENEQFF. In DNA form, the CDR3 reads TGTGCCAGCAGCCCGGGACTAGCGGAGAATGAGCAGTTCTTC.

This clonotype was seen a few times. The DNA for the CDR3 is TGCGCCAGCAGCTTCCGGGGCGACCGGGAAGCTTTCTTT. Amino acid sequence: CASSFRGDREAFF. The chain carries TRBV5-1 and TRBJ1-1, with a weak D call TRBD1 (5 bases). This CDR3 is built from 13 residues. V lost 2 bases, J lost 8 bases, and 13 bases lay in between. CDR1 SGHRS and CDR2 YFSETQ come from the germline V gene. The variable domain in full, with the rest retrieved from reference TRBV5-1 and TRBJ1-1, is KAGVTQTPRYLIKTRGQQVTLSCSPISGHRSVSWYQQTPGQGLQFLFEYFSETQRNKGNFPGRFSGRQFSNSRSEMNVSTLELGDSALYLCASSFRGDREAFFGQGTRLTVV.

V gene TRBV4-2 combines with J gene TRBJ2-2, with 11 nucleotides matching TRBD1. Looked up from germline, CDR1 is LGHNA and CDR2 is YNFKEQ. V lost 2 bases, J lost 3 bases, and 5 bases stayed unmatched. The CDR3 has 17 amino acids. The CDR3 reads CASSQLPGQGDTGELFF. For the CDR3, the DNA is TGTGCCAGCAGCCAACTACCGGGACAGGGGGACACCGGGGAGCTGTTTTTT.

V gene TRBV6-6 combines with J gene TRBJ1-1; the match to TRBD1 covers 8 bases. Germline V gene data show CDR1 as MNHNY and CDR2 as SVGAGI (reference sequence). With V trimmed by 4 bases and J by 3 bases, 7 bases remained unmatched. The CDR3 contains 15 residues. CDR3 nucleotides: TGTGCCAGCAGTTTCGGGGACAGGCCGGACACTGAAGCTTTCTTT. Its protein is CASSFGDRPDTEAFF.

This clonotype was detected many times. The genes are TRBV4-3 and TRBJ1-5, with D possibly TRBD1 on 6 matching bases. V was trimmed by 0 bases and J by 3 bases, leaving 12 bases between them. Germline assignment: CDR1 LGHNA and CDR2 YSLEER. The length of the CDR3 is 16 residues. CDR3 DNA sequence: TGCGCCAGCAGCCAAGATCCGGACAGCTACAATCAGCCCCAGCATTTT. It encodes CASSQDPDSYNQPQHF.